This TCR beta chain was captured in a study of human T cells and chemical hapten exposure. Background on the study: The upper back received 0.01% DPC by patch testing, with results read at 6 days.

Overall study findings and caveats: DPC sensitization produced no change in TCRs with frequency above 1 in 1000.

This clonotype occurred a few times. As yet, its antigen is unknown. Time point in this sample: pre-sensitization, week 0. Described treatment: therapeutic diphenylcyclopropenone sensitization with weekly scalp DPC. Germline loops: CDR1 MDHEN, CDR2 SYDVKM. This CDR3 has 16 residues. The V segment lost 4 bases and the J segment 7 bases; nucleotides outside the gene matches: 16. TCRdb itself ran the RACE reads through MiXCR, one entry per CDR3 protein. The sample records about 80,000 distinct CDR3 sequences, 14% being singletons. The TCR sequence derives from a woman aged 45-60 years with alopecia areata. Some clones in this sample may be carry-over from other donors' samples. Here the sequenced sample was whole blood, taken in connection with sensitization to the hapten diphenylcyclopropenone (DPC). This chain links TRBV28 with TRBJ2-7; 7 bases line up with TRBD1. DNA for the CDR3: TGTGCCAGCAGTTCTACCCAGGGGGTACGGATGTTGGAGCAGTACTTC. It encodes CASSSTQGVRMLEQYF. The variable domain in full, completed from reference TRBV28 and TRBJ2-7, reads DVKVTQSSRYLVKRTGEKVFLECVQDMDHENMFWYRQDPGLGLRLIYFSYDVKMKEKGDIPEGYSVSREKKERFSLILESASTNQTSMYLCASSSTQGVRMLEQYFGPGTRLTVT.